These T cell receptor beta chains were read from a single sample in a study of CD8 T cells in ankylosing spondylitis. One entry per CDR3 protein, called by TCRdb with MiXCR from the 5' RACE reads. The repertoire holds 30,000 to 40,000 distinct CDR3 sequences, with 3% as singletons. Input material: blood, either unsorted or a sorted T cell fraction (not recorded which). These receptors came from a male donor with ankylosing spondylitis or in good health (not recorded which). Each CDR3 is given with its conserved first and last residue. The D gene is left open where the match is weak. Some rows mark clone size as missing; the rest say once, few, many or name a class of expanded clone.

V gene: TRBV9
CDR3 length: 14
clone size: many
J gene: TRBJ1-1
D gene: TRBD1
CDR3 DNA: TGTGCCAGCAGCCCGACAGGGATGAACACTGAAGCTTTCTTT
CDR3 protein: CASSPTGMNTEAFF

V gene: TRBV9
CDR3 length: 15
clone size: NA
J gene: TRBJ2-5
D gene: TRBD2
CDR3 DNA: TGTGCCAGCAGCGTAACAGCGGGGCACCAAGAGACCCAGTACTTC
CDR3 protein: CASSVTAGHQETQYF

V gene: TRBV9
CDR3 length: 16
clone size: many
J gene: TRBJ2-2
D gene: TRBD2
CDR3 DNA: TGTGCCAGCAGCACCCGCGGGCGGGGGGGAACCGGGGAGCTGTTTTTT
CDR3 protein: CASSTRGRGGTGELFF

V gene: TRBV9
CDR3 length: 15
clone size: many
J gene: TRBJ2-2
D gene: NA
CDR3 DNA: TGTGCCAGCAGCGGAACTACAGGGGGGGCCGGGGAGCTGTTTTTT
CDR3 protein: CASSGTTGGAGELFF

V gene: TRBV9
CDR3 length: 17
clone size: few
J gene: TRBJ2-1
D gene: NA
CDR3 DNA: TGTGCCAGCAGCCCTCGGACTGCCCTGTTATCCAACAATGAGCAGTTCTTC
CDR3 protein: CASSPRTALLSNNEQFF

V gene: TRBV9
CDR3 length: 16
clone size: many
J gene: TRBJ2-3
D gene: NA
CDR3 DNA: TGTGCCAGCAGCGTAGAAGGGCTAGTTCGTACAGATACGCAGTATTTT
CDR3 protein: CASSVEGLVRTDTQYF

V gene: TRBV9
CDR3 length: 14
clone size: many
J gene: TRBJ2-5
D gene: NA
CDR3 DNA: TGTGCCAGCAGCGCCAGCCAGCGGCAAGAGACCCAGTACTTC
CDR3 protein: CASSASQRQETQYF

V gene: TRBV9
CDR3 length: 15
clone size: many
J gene: TRBJ1-1
D gene: NA
CDR3 DNA: TGTGCCAGCAGCCCCTCGGGGGGGGTGAGCACTGAAGCTTTCTTT
CDR3 protein: CASSPSGGVSTEAFF

V gene: TRBV19
CDR3 length: 14
clone size: many
J gene: TRBJ1-1
D gene: TRBD1
CDR3 DNA: TGTGCCAGTTCCGACAGGGCTATGAACACTGAAGCTTTCTTT
CDR3 protein: CASSDRAMNTEAFF

V gene: TRBV9
CDR3 length: 14
clone size: many
J gene: TRBJ1-4
D gene: NA
CDR3 DNA: TGTGCCAGCAGTGAGGGAGTTCACGAGGAAAAACTGTTTTTT
CDR3 protein: CASSEGVHEEKLFF

V gene: TRBV9
CDR3 length: 13
clone size: many
J gene: TRBJ2-2
D gene: NA
CDR3 DNA: TGTGCCAGCAGCGGAGGGACTTTGGGGGAGCTGTTTTTT
CDR3 protein: CASSGGTLGELFF

V gene: TRBV9
CDR3 length: 14
clone size: many
J gene: TRBJ2-2
D gene: TRBD2
CDR3 DNA: TGTGCCAGCAGCTCCTGGACTAGCTCCGGGGAGCTGTTTTTT
CDR3 protein: CASSSWTSSGELFF

V gene: TRBV9
CDR3 length: 13
clone size: many
J gene: TRBJ1-1
D gene: TRBD1
CDR3 DNA: TGTGCCAGCAGCTCGGACAGGGGCACTGAAGCTTTCTTT
CDR3 protein: CASSSDRGTEAFF

V gene: TRBV9
CDR3 length: 17
clone size: many
J gene: TRBJ2-2
D gene: TRBD2
CDR3 DNA: TGTGCCAGCAGCGCAGGACTAGCGGGAGCGTACACCGGGGAGCTGTTTTTT
CDR3 protein: CASSAGLAGAYTGELFF

V gene: TRBV9
CDR3 length: 15
clone size: many
J gene: TRBJ2-1
D gene: TRBD2
CDR3 DNA: TGTGCCAGCAGCGTGGATAGCGGGATGTACAATGAGCAGTTCTTC
CDR3 protein: CASSVDSGMYNEQFF

V gene: TRBV9
CDR3 length: 14
clone size: many
J gene: TRBJ1-2
D gene: NA
CDR3 DNA: TGTGCCAGCAGCGCCCTTCCAGCTAACTATGGCTACACCTTC
CDR3 protein: CASSALPANYGYTF

V gene: TRBV5-1
CDR3 length: 14
clone size: NA
J gene: TRBJ1-1
D gene: NA
CDR3 DNA: TGCGCCAGCAGTGAGGGGACCATGAACACTGAAGCTTTCTTT
CDR3 protein: CASSEGTMNTEAFF

V gene: TRBV9
CDR3 length: 15
clone size: many
J gene: TRBJ2-3
D gene: TRBD2
CDR3 DNA: TGTGCCAGCAGCGTAGATAGCGGGGGAACAGATACGCAGTATTTT
CDR3 protein: CASSVDSGGTDTQYF

V gene: TRBV9
CDR3 length: 13
clone size: many
J gene: TRBJ2-1
D gene: TRBD1
CDR3 DNA: TGTGCCAGCAGCGTAGACAGGGGCTCTGAGCAGTTCTTC
CDR3 protein: CASSVDRGSEQFF

V gene: TRBV9
CDR3 length: 15
clone size: many
J gene: TRBJ2-1
D gene: TRBD2
CDR3 DNA: TGTGCCAGCAGCGGAGCTAGCGGGGGTTTTAATGAGCAGTTCTTC
CDR3 protein: CASSGASGGFNEQFF

V gene: TRBV9
CDR3 length: 15
clone size: many
J gene: TRBJ2-1
D gene: TRBD2
CDR3 DNA: TGTGCCAGCAGTTATAGCGGGAGCTCCTACAATGAGCAGTTCTTC
CDR3 protein: CASSYSGSSYNEQFF

V gene: TRBV9
CDR3 length: 15
clone size: many
J gene: TRBJ1-3
D gene: NA
CDR3 DNA: TGTGCCAGCAGCGTAGTTGGCAGCTCTGGAAACACCATATATTTT
CDR3 protein: CASSVVGSSGNTIYF

V gene: TRBV9
CDR3 length: 15
clone size: many
J gene: TRBJ2-5
D gene: TRBD1
CDR3 DNA: TGTGCCAGCAGCGTAGTGGACAGGGGATTAGAGACCCAGTACTTC
CDR3 protein: CASSVVDRGLETQYF

V gene: TRBV9
CDR3 length: 14
clone size: many
J gene: TRBJ2-2
D gene: TRBD1
CDR3 DNA: TGTGCCAGCAGGGCAGGGGGCGCACCCGGGGAGCTGTTTTTT
CDR3 protein: CASRAGGAPGELFF

V gene: TRBV9
CDR3 length: 14
clone size: many
J gene: TRBJ2-1
D gene: NA
CDR3 DNA: TGTGCCAGCAGCGACCAATTAGGGAGAAATGAGCAGTTCTTC
CDR3 protein: CASSDQLGRNEQFF

V gene: TRBV9
CDR3 length: 16
clone size: medium-sized
J gene: TRBJ1-2
D gene: NA
CDR3 DNA: TGTGCCAGCAGCGTAGATGGGGGGGCGGACGGATATGGCTACACCTTC
CDR3 protein: CASSVDGGADGYGYTF

V gene: TRBV9
CDR3 length: 15
clone size: many
J gene: TRBJ1-4
D gene: NA
CDR3 DNA: TGTGCCAGCAGCGTAGAGGCGGGGGCTTATGAAAAACTGTTTTTT
CDR3 protein: CASSVEAGAYEKLFF

V gene: TRBV9
CDR3 length: 16
clone size: many
J gene: TRBJ2-3
D gene: TRBD2
CDR3 DNA: TGTGCCAGCAGCGTAGGGCGGGGGGCCATCACAGATACGCAGTATTTT
CDR3 protein: CASSVGRGAITDTQYF

V gene: TRBV9
CDR3 length: 15
clone size: NA
J gene: TRBJ2-6
D gene: NA
CDR3 DNA: TGTGCCAGCAGCGTTTCAGGGGCTGGGGCCAACGTCCTGACTTTC
CDR3 protein: CASSVSGAGANVLTF

V gene: TRBV9
CDR3 length: 15
clone size: many
J gene: TRBJ2-3
D gene: NA
CDR3 DNA: TGTGCCAGCAGCGTCGCAGCGGGCCGCACAGATACGCAGTATTTT
CDR3 protein: CASSVAAGRTDTQYF

V gene: TRBV9
CDR3 length: 15
clone size: many
J gene: TRBJ1-2
D gene: NA
CDR3 DNA: TGTGCCAGCAGCGTAGGGCAAGGGGCGAACTATGGCTACACCTTC
CDR3 protein: CASSVGQGANYGYTF

V gene: TRBV9
CDR3 length: 13
clone size: many
J gene: TRBJ2-2
D gene: NA
CDR3 DNA: TGTGCCAGCAGCGTAGATAGGGTGGCGGAGCTGTTTTTT
CDR3 protein: CASSVDRVAELFF

V gene: TRBV9
CDR3 length: 16
clone size: many
J gene: TRBJ2-4
D gene: NA
CDR3 DNA: TGTGCCAGCAGCTCGGGCGTCTCGGAGGCCAAAAACATTCAGTACTTC
CDR3 protein: CASSSGVSEAKNIQYF

V gene: TRBV9
CDR3 length: 17
clone size: many
J gene: TRBJ2-6
D gene: NA
CDR3 DNA: TGTGCCAGCAGCGTAGGGAATGCAGGAAATGGGGCCAACGTCCTGACTTTC
CDR3 protein: CASSVGNAGNGANVLTF

V gene: TRBV9
CDR3 length: 13
clone size: many
J gene: TRBJ1-1
D gene: NA
CDR3 DNA: TGTGCCAGCAGCGTATGGGGAAACACTGAAGCTTTCTTT
CDR3 protein: CASSVWGNTEAFF

V gene: TRBV9
CDR3 length: 15
clone size: many
J gene: TRBJ2-2
D gene: NA
CDR3 DNA: TGTGCCAGCAGCGTAGCACAGGGCGGGACCGGGGAGCTGTTTTTT
CDR3 protein: CASSVAQGGTGELFF

V gene: TRBV9
CDR3 length: 14
clone size: many
J gene: TRBJ2-1
D gene: NA
CDR3 DNA: TGTGCCAGCAGCCCTGGGACATCTTACAATGAGCAGTTCTTC
CDR3 protein: CASSPGTSYNEQFF

V gene: TRBV9
CDR3 length: 15
clone size: many
J gene: TRBJ2-1
D gene: NA
CDR3 DNA: TGTGCCAGCAGCCAAGCAGAGCACTCCTACAATGAGCAGTTCTTC
CDR3 protein: CASSQAEHSYNEQFF

V gene: TRBV9
CDR3 length: 16
clone size: many
J gene: TRBJ2-1
D gene: TRBD2
CDR3 DNA: TGTGCCAGCAGCGTAGCTAGCGGGAGGGCCGCAAGGGAGCAGTTCTTC
CDR3 protein: CASSVASGRAAREQFF

V gene: TRBV9
CDR3 length: 16
clone size: many
J gene: TRBJ2-3
D gene: NA
CDR3 DNA: TGTGCCAGCAGCCCGTATGACAGGATAATCACAGATACGCAGTATTTT
CDR3 protein: CASSPYDRIITDTQYF

V gene: TRBV9
CDR3 length: 16
clone size: many
J gene: TRBJ1-6
D gene: NA
CDR3 DNA: TGTGCCAGCAGCCCCACGGGGGGTCCGGGGGATTCACCCCTCCACTTT
CDR3 protein: CASSPTGGPGDSPLHF

V gene: TRBV9
CDR3 length: 17
clone size: many
J gene: TRBJ2-1
D gene: TRBD1
CDR3 DNA: TGTGCCAGCAGCGGCCGCACCGGGACAGGGGCCTACAATGAGCAGTTCTTC
CDR3 protein: CASSGRTGTGAYNEQFF

V gene: TRBV9
CDR3 length: 16
clone size: few
J gene: TRBJ1-6
D gene: TRBD1
CDR3 DNA: TGTGCCAGCAGCGGCCTTCAGTCCAGGGGGAATTCACCCCTCCACTTT
CDR3 protein: CASSGLQSRGNSPLHF

V gene: TRBV9
CDR3 length: 16
clone size: few
J gene: TRBJ2-3
D gene: TRBD1
CDR3 DNA: TGTGCCAGCAGCGTAACAGGGGAGATGATCACAGATACGCAGTATTTT
CDR3 protein: CASSVTGEMITDTQYF

V gene: TRBV9
CDR3 length: 17
clone size: many
J gene: TRBJ2-1
D gene: NA
CDR3 DNA: TGTGCCAGCAGCCCCCGTAGGTTAGCGTTCTCGGACAATGAGCAGTTCTTC
CDR3 protein: CASSPRRLAFSDNEQFF

V gene: TRBV9
CDR3 length: 15
clone size: many
J gene: TRBJ2-2
D gene: TRBD2
CDR3 DNA: TGTGCCAGCAGCGTAGCTAGCGGAGGGACCGGGGAGCTGTTTTTT
CDR3 protein: CASSVASGGTGELFF

V gene: TRBV9
CDR3 length: 16
clone size: many
J gene: TRBJ1-4
D gene: NA
CDR3 DNA: TGTGCCAGCAGCCCAGCAGGGTTTCCAACTAATGAAAAACTGTTTTTT
CDR3 protein: CASSPAGFPTNEKLFF

V gene: TRBV9
CDR3 length: 16
clone size: many
J gene: TRBJ1-6
D gene: NA
CDR3 DNA: TGTGCCAGCAGCGCCGGGACCGTCTCGGGAGGGTCACCCCTCCACTTT
CDR3 protein: CASSAGTVSGGSPLHF

V gene: TRBV9
CDR3 length: 18
clone size: many
J gene: TRBJ2-6
D gene: TRBD2
CDR3 DNA: TGTGCCAGCAGCGTAGGGGGACTAGCGTCGGAATGGGCCAACGTCCTGACTTTC
CDR3 protein: CASSVGGLASEWANVLTF

V gene: TRBV9
CDR3 length: 15
clone size: many
J gene: TRBJ1-2
D gene: NA
CDR3 DNA: TGTGCCAGCAGCGTAGGTGCAGGGCCCACCTATGGCTACACCTTC
CDR3 protein: CASSVGAGPTYGYTF

V gene: TRBV9
CDR3 length: 17
clone size: many
J gene: TRBJ1-4
D gene: NA
CDR3 DNA: TGTGCCAGCAGCAAAAACAGGCGCCTGGCAACTAATGAAAAACTGTTTTTT
CDR3 protein: CASSKNRRLATNEKLFF

V gene: TRBV9
CDR3 length: 15
clone size: many
J gene: TRBJ2-1
D gene: TRBD1
CDR3 DNA: TGTGCCAGCAGCGACCGGGACAGCCCCTACAATGAGCAGTTCTTC
CDR3 protein: CASSDRDSPYNEQFF

V gene: TRBV9
CDR3 length: 14
clone size: many
J gene: TRBJ2-2
D gene: NA
CDR3 DNA: TGTGCCAGCAGCGTAGATTTTCGATTCCGGGAGCTGTTTTTT
CDR3 protein: CASSVDFRFRELFF

V gene: TRBV9
CDR3 length: 16
clone size: NA
J gene: TRBJ2-5
D gene: TRBD2
CDR3 DNA: TGTGCCAGCAGCGCCAGCAGCGGGGGGGGGCACGAGACCCAGTACTTC
CDR3 protein: CASSASSGGGHETQYF

V gene: TRBV9
CDR3 length: 15
clone size: many
J gene: TRBJ2-6
D gene: NA
CDR3 DNA: TGTGCCAGCAGCGGGCCTGGGGCTGGGGCCAACGTCCTGACTTTC
CDR3 protein: CASSGPGAGANVLTF

V gene: TRBV9
CDR3 length: 14
clone size: many
J gene: TRBJ2-5
D gene: TRBD1
CDR3 DNA: TGTGCCAGCAGCCGGGACAGGGGTTTAGAGACCCAGTACTTC
CDR3 protein: CASSRDRGLETQYF

V gene: TRBV9
CDR3 length: 20
clone size: many
J gene: TRBJ2-6
D gene: TRBD1
CDR3 DNA: TGTGCCAGCAGCGAAGCCCCAGGGACAGGGAGGGCCTCTGGGGCCAACGTCCTGACTTTC
CDR3 protein: CASSEAPGTGRASGANVLTF

V gene: TRBV9
CDR3 length: 14
clone size: many
J gene: TRBJ1-1
D gene: NA
CDR3 DNA: TGTGCCAGCAGCGTAGCGGCCCCGAACACTGAAGCTTTCTTT
CDR3 protein: CASSVAAPNTEAFF